The clone carrying this T cell receptor beta chain occurred a few times. The sample belongs to a study of beta chain features in type 1 diabetes. V lost 6 bases and J lost 2; bases outside the gene matches: 6. This CDR3 is built from 15 residues. Germline CDR1 and CDR2: SNHLY and FYNNEI. CD4+ cells of the naive, central memory, regulatory and stem cell-like memory types were sorted via CD45RO/CCR7/CD25/CD127/CD95/CD27. Sequenced material consisted of expressed TCRB transcripts (all of the isolated RNA was reverse transcribed). The read count averaged approximately 4 million across naive, central memory and regulatory T cell samples. The repertoire was sequenced with immunoSEQ multiplex PCR; TCRdb's copy has only in-frame clones and lacks some. The table lists about 350,000 clones, about 20% of them singletons, with 0.035% to 0.05% in the top ten.

This TCR came from a woman between 18 and 29 years old in good health. The chain is built from TRBV2 and TRBJ1-5; 8 bases line up with TRBD1. Sequences were obtained from naive CD4+ T cells from blood. CDR3 sequence reads: CASRVDRVGNQPQHF. In DNA form, the CDR3 reads TGTGCCAGCAGGGTGGACAGGGTAGGCAATCAGCCCCAGCATTTT.